The T cell receptor (beta chain) described here comes from a study of cytomegalovirus exposure and HLA in healthy donors. Study context: The same platform as the roughly 670 first-cohort repertoires was used for the 120 validation repertoires, a later analysis reported.

The CDR3 is made up of 16 amino acids. With V trimmed by 3 bases and J by 2 bases, 6 bases remained unmatched. The germline V gene encodes CDR1 SGHVS and CDR2 FQNEAQ. Comments on this clone: Its antigen is not known.

Study-level findings and limits: A classifier reportedly called cytomegalovirus status with high sensitivity and specificity. The finding came from a later analysis; first-cohort TCR clusters tended to co-occur in the 130 or so validation repertoires.

Assay: immunoSEQ multiplex PCR; the TCRdb copy retains only in-frame clones and omits some. The data hold about 98,000 clones, with around nine tenths observed a single time. The donors were in the approximately 120-subject validation cohort; that cohort was separate from the approximately 670-subject first cohort. The chain recombines TRBV7-8 with TRBJ2-3; TRBD1 matches at 9 bases. The receptor comes from a woman in her 30s in good health and CMV-seronegative. The source material was PBMCs. This CDR3 reads CASSFGTGLFTDTQYF. As DNA, the CDR3 is TGTGCCAGCAGCTTTGGGACAGGGTTGTTCACAGATACGCAGTATTTT.